This is a list of T cell receptor beta chains from one sample in a study of tumor and adjacent non-tumor tissue in lung cancer. TCRdb re-called the multiplex PCR reads with MiXCR, one entry per CDR3 protein. This sample has roughly 75,000 distinct CDR3 sequences, with about four fifths found just once. Sequenced: distant non-tumor lung tissue. The receptors come from a man in his sixties with non-small cell lung cancer. Both conserved end residues are part of each CDR3. Fields, in order: V gene, clone size, CDR3 protein. Rows give clone size only sometimes, using once, few, many, or a class for an expanded clone.

TRBV7-9,-,CDSNFPGNTEAFF
TRBV29-1,-,CSVRARDQPQNF
TRBV11-2,-,CANGSTMGGAKETQYF
TRBV6-1,-,CARIEWTTHNSPLHF
TRBV6-6,-,CASRSAGTCQPQHF
TRBV20-1,-,CSSRAGRQNTEAFF
TRBV12-3/TRBV12-4,-,CASSFGIPAQHF
TRBV10-2,-,CAISVSSWDNQPQHF
TRBV4-3,-,CASRFKAGTGVGDEQFF
TRBV5-1,-,CSSSRGLQEAQYF
TRBV24-1,-,CATSGPPDVYERYF
TRBV29-1,-,CSVESPTRSSYNEQFF
TRBV4-1,-,CASSPVSTSFGHTF
TRBV11-2,-,CASSFAQRNTEAFF
TRBV10-2,-,CASSGQAENEQYF
TRBV20-1,-,CSASEANTDTQYF
TRBV28,many,CASSFDGRPYEQYF
TRBV11-2,once,CASSLVPKDRPSGAKVLAF
TRBV6-5,-,CGSSYQGRYQKTQYF
TRBV6-2/TRBV6-3,-,CANRHSGTGVEAFF
TRBV29-1,once,CSVPKRESTDTQYF
TRBV5-1,-,CASSASLACHDQYF
TRBV6-1,-,CASSAEGVDRSTNEGLFF
TRBV12-3/TRBV12-4,-,CVSRAGDDYGYTF
TRBV12-3/TRBV12-4,-,CTNSLSRPDTQYF